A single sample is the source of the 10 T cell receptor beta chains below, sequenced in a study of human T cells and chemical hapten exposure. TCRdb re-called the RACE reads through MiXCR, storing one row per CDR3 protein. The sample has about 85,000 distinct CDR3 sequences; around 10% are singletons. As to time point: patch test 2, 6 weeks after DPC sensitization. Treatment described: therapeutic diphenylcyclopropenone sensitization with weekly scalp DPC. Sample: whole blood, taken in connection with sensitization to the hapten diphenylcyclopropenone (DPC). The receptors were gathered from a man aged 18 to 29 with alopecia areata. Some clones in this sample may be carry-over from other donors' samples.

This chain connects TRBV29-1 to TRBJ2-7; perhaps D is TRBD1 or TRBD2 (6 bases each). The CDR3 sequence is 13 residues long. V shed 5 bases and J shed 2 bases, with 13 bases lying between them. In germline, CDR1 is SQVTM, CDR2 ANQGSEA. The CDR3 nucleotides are TGCAGCGTTTCGCAGGGGAGGACCTACGAGCAGTACTTC. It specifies CSVSQGRTYEQYF.

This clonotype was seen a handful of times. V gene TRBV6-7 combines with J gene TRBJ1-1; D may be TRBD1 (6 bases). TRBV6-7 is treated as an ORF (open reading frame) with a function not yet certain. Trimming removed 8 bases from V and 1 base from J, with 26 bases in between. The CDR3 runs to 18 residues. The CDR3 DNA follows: TGTGCCAGCCACCCCCGGGACACCCCCATTGGGAAGAACACTGAAGCTTTCTTT. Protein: CASHPRDTPIGKNTEAFF.

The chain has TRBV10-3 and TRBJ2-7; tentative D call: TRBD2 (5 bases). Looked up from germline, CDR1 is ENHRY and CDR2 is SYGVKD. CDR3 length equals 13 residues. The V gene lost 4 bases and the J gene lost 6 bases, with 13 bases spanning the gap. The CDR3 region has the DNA TGTGCCATCAGTGCTCTAGAGGGTAGCGAGCAGTACTTC. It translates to CAISALEGSEQYF.

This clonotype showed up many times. CDR3 protein: CASSLFPGQRNTEAFF. Written as DNA, the CDR3 is TGTGCCAGCAGCTTATTTCCGGGACAGAGGAACACTGAAGCTTTCTTT. The chain has TRBV7-9 and TRBJ1-1, with 7 bases that match TRBD1. CDR1 and CDR2 from the germline V gene are SEHNR and FQNEAQ (reference sequence). This CDR3 has 16 residues. V was pared by 2 bases and J by 1 base, with 7 bases of the junction left unmatched.

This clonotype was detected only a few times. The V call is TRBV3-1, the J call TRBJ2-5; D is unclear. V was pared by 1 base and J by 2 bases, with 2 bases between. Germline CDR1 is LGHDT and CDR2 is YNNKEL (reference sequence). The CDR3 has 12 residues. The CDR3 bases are TGTGCCAGCAGCCAAGGGCAAGAGACCCAGTACTTC. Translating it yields CASSQGQETQYF.

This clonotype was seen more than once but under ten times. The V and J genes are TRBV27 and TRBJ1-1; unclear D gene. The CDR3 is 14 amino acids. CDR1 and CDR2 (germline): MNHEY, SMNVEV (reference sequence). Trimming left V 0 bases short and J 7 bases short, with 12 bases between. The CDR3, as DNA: TGTGCCAGCAGTTTATCGGGTGGTCTTGATGAAGCTTTCTTT. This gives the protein CASSLSGGLDEAFF.

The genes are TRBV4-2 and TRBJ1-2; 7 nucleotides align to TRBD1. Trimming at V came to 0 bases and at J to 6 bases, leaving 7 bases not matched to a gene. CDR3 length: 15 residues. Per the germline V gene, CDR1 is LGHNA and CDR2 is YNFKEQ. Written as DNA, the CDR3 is TGTGCCAGCAGCCAAGACGACAGGGTCCGGAATGGCTACACCTTC. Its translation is CASSQDDRVRNGYTF.

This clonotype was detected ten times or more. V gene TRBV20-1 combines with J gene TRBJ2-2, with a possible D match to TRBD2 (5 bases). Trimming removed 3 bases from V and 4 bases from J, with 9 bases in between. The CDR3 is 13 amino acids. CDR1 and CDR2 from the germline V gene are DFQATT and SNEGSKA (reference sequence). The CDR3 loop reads CSASPGLTGELFF. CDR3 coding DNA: TGCAGTGCTAGTCCCGGACTCACCGGGGAGCTGTTTTTT.

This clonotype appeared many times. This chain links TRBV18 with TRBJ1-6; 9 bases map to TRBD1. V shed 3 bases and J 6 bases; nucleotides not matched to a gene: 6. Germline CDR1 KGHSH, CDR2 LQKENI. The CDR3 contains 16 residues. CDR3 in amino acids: CASSPGTGNSNSPLHF. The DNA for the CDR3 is TGTGCCAGCTCACCTGGGACAGGGAATTCTAATTCACCCCTCCACTTT.

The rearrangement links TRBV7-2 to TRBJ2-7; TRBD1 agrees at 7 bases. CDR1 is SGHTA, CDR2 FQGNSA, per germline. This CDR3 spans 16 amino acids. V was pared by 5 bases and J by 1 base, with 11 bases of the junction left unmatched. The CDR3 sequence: CASSIRTGGESYEQYF. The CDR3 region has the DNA TGTGCCAGCAGCATCAGGACAGGAGGTGAATCCTACGAGCAGTACTTC.